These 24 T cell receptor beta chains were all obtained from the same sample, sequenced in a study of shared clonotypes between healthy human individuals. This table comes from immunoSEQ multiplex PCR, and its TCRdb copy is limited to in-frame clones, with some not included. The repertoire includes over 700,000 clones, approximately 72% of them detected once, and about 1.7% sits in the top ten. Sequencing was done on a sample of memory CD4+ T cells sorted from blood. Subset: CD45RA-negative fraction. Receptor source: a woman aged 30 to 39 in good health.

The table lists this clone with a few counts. The CDR3 DNA sequence: TGTGCCAGCAGTTCATCGGACAGCAACTATCAGCCCCAGCATTTT. This codes for CASSSSDSNYQPQHF. V and J are TRBV27 and TRBJ1-5; maybe TRBD1 (6 bases). The length of the CDR3 is 15 residues. Germline CDR1 is MNHEY and CDR2 is SMNVEV (reference sequence). The V end lost 4 bases, the J end lost 5 bases, and 15 bases lay between the germline ends.

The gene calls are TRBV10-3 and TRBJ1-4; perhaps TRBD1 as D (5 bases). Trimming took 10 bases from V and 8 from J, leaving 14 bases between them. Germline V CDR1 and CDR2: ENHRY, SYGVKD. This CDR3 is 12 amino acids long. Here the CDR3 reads CATRDLGEKLFF. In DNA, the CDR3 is TGTGCCACCCGGGACTTAGGGGAAAAACTGTTTTTT.

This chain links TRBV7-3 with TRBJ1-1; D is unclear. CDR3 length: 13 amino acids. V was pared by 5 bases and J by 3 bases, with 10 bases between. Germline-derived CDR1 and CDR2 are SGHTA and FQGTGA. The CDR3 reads CASSPGAHTEAFF. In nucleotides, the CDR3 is TGTGCCAGCAGCCCAGGAGCCCACACTGAAGCTTTCTTT.

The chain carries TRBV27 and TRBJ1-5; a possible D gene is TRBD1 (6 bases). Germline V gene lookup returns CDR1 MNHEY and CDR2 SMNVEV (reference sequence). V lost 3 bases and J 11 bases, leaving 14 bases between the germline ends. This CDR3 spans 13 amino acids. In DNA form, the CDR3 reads TGTGCCAGCAGTTTCAGGGGTTACACCGCCCAGCATTTT. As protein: CASSFRGYTAQHF.

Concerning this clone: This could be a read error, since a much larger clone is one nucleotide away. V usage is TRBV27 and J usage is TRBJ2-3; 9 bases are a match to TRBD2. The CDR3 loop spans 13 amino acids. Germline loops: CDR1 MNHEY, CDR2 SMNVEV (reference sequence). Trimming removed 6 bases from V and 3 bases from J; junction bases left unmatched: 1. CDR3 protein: CASRTSGTDTQYF. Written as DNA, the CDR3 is TGTGCCAGCAGGACTAGCGGAACAGATACGCAGTATTTT.

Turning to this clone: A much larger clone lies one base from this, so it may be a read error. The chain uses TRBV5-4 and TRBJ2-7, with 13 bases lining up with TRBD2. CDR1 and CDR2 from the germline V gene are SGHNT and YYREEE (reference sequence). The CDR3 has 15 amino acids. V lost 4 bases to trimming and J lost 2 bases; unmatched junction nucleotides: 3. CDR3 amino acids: CASSAGTSGTYEQYF. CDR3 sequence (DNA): TGTGCCAGCAGCGCCGGGACTAGCGGGACCTACGAGCAGTACTTC.

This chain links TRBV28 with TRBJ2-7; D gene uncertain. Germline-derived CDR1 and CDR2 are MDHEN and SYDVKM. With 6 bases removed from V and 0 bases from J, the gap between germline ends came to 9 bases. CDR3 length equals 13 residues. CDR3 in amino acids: CASSGEFSYEQYF. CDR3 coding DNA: TGTGCCAGCAGCGGAGAATTCTCCTACGAGCAGTACTTC.

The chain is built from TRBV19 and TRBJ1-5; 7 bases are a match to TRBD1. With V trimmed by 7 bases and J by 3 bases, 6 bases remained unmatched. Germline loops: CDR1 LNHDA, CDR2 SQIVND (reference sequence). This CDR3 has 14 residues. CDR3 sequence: CASTQTGFNQPQHF. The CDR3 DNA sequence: TGTGCCAGTACCCAGACAGGGTTCAATCAGCCCCAGCATTTT. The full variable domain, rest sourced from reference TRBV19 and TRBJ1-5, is DGGITQSPKYLFRKEGQNVTLSCEQNLNHDAMYWYRQDPGQGLRLIYYSQIVNDFQKGDIAEGYSVSREKKESFPLTVTSAQKNPTAFYLCASTQTGFNQPQHFGDGTRLSIL.

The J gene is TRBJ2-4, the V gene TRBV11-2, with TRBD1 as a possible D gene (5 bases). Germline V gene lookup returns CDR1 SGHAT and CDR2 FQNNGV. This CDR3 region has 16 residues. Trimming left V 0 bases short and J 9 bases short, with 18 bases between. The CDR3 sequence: CASSLDRQSAKAIQYF. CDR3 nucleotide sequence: TGTGCCAGCAGCTTAGATCGACAGAGTGCTAAAGCCATTCAGTACTTC.

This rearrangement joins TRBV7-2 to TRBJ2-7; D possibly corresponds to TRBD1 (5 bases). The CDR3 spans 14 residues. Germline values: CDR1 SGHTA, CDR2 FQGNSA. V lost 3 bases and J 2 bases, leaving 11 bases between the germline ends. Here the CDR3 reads CASSFGQEPYEQYF. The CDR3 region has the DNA TGTGCCAGCAGCTTCGGACAAGAACCCTACGAGCAGTACTTC.

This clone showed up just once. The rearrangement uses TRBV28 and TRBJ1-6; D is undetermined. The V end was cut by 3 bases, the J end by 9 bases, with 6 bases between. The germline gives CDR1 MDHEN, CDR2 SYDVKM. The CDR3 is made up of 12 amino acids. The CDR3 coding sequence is TGTGCCAGCAGTTTTGGTCCTTCACCCCTCCACTTT. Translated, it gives CASSFGPSPLHF.

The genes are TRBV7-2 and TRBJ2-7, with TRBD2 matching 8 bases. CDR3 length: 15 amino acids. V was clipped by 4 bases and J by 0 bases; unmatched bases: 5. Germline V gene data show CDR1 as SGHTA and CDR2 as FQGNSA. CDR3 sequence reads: CASSSIAGLSYEQYF. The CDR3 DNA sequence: TGTGCCAGCAGCTCAATAGCGGGACTCTCCTACGAGCAGTACTTC. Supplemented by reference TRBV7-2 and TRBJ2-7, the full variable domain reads GAGVSQSPSNKVTEKGKDVELRCDPISGHTALYWYRQSLGQGLEFLIYFQGNSAPDKSGLPSDRFSAERTGGSVSTLTIQRTQQEDSAVYLCASSSIAGLSYEQYFGPGTRLTVT.

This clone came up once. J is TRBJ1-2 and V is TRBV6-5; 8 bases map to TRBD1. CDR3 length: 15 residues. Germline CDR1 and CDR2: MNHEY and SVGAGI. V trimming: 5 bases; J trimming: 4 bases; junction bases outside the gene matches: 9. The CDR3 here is CASSRTGIHGYGYTF. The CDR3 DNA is TGTGCCAGCAGTAGGACAGGGATTCATGGCTATGGCTACACCTTC.

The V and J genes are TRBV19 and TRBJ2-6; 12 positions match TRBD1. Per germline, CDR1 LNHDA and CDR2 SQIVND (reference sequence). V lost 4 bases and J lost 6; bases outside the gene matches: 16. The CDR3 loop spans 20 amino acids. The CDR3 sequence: CASSTAIYGTGGYSANVLTF. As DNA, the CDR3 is TGTGCCAGTAGTACCGCTATCTATGGGACAGGGGGCTACTCGGCCAACGTCCTGACTTTC.

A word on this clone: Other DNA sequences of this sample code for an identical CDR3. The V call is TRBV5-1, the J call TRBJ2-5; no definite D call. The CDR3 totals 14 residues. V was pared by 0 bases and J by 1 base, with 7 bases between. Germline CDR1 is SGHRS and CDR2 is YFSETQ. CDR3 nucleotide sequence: TGCGCCAGCAGCTTGGGACGCACCCAAGAGACCCAGTACTTC. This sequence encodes CASSLGRTQETQYF. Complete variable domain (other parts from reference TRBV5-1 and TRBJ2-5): KAGVTQTPRYLIKTRGQQVTLSCSPISGHRSVSWYQQTPGQGLQFLFEYFSETQRNKGNFPGRFSGRQFSNSRSEMNVSTLELGDSALYLCASSLGRTQETQYFGPGTRLLVL.

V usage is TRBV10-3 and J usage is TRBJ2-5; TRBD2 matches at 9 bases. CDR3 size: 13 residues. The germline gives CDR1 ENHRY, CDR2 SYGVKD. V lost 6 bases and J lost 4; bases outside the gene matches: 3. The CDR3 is CAIRETSGETQYF. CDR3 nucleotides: TGTGCCATCAGGGAGACTAGCGGAGAGACCCAGTACTTC.

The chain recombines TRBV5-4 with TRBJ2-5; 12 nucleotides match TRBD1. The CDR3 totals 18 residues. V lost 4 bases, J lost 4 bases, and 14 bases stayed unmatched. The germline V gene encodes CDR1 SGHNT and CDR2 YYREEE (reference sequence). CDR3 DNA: TGTGCCAGCAGCCCTGGGACAGGGGGCGGACGTGGGGGAGAGACCCAGTACTTC. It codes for CASSPGTGGGRGGETQYF.

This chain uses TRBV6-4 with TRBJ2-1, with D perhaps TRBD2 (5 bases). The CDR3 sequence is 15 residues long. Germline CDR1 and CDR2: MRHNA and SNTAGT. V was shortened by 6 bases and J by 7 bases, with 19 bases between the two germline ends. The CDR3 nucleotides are TGTGCCAGCAGCCCCGGGGTAACCGACTTTAATGAGCAGTTCTTC. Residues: CASSPGVTDFNEQFF.

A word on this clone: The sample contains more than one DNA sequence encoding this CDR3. The chain's CDR3 is CASSLGTNTEAFF. CDR3 nucleotide sequence: TGTGCCAGCAGCTTAGGCACGAACACTGAAGCTTTCTTT. The chain carries TRBV11-2 and TRBJ1-1; D unclear. V shed 1 base and J shed 1 base, with 4 bases lying between them. The CDR3 has 13 residues. The germline gives CDR1 SGHAT, CDR2 FQNNGV.

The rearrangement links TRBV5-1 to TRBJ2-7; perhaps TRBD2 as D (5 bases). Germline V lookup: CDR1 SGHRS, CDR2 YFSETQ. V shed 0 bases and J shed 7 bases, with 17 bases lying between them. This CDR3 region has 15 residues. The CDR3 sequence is CASSLAASSSGEQYF. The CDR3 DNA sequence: TGCGCCAGCAGCTTGGCCGCCTCATCCTCGGGGGAGCAGTACTTC.

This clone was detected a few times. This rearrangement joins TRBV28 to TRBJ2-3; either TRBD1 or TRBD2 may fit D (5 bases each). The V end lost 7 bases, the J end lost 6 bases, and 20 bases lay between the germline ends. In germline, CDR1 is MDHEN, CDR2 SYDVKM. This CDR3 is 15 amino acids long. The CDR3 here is CASTKGPLGGDTQYF. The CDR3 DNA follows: TGTGCCAGCACAAAGGGGCCTCTTGGCGGGGATACGCAGTATTTT.

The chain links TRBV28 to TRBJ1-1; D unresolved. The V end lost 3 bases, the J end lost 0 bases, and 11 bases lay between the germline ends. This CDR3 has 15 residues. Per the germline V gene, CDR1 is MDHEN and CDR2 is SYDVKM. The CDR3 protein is CASSLYGALNTEAFF. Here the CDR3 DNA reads TGTGCCAGCAGTTTGTATGGAGCTTTGAACACTGAAGCTTTCTTT.

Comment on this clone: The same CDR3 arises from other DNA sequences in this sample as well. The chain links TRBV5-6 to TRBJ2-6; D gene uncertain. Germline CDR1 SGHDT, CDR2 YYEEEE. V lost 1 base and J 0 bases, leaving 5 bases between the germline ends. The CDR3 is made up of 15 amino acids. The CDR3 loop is CASSLRGSGANVLTF. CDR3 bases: TGTGCCAGCAGCTTGCGAGGCTCTGGGGCCAACGTCCTGACTTTC.

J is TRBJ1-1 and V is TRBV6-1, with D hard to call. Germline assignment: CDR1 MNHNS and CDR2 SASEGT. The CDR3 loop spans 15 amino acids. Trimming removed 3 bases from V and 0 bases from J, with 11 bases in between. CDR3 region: CASSDRRELNTEAFF. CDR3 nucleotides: TGTGCCAGCAGTGACAGGAGGGAGCTGAACACTGAAGCTTTCTTT.